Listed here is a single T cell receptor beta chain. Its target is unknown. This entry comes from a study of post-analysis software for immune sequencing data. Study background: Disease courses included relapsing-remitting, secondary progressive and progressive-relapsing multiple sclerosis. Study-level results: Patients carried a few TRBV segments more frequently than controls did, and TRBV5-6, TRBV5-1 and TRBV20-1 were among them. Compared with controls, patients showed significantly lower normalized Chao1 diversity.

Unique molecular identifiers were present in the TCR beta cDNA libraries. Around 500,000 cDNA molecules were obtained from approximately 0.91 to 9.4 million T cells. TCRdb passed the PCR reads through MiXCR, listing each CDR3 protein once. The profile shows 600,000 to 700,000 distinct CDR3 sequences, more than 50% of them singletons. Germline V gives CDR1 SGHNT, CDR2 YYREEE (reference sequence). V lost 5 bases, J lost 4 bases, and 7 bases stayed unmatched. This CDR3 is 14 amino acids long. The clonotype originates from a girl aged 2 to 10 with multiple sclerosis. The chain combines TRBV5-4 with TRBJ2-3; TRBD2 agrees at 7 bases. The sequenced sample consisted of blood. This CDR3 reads CASRNSREADTQYF. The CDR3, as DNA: TGTGCCAGCAGAAATAGTCGGGAGGCAGATACGCAGTATTTT.